This paragraph covers one T cell receptor beta chain sequence. Antigen: not known. The data originate from a study of CD8+ T cells in alopecia areata. Study summary: The study gave treated patients oral tofacitinib at 5 to 10 mg twice daily. After 6 to 18 months of tofacitinib, follow-up continued 6 months off drug.

Whole-study findings and limits: Scalp sample data also include resident alphabeta T cells from normal skin.

Extraction and reverse transcription of RNA yielded cDNA as the sequencing template. Libraries were prepared by immunoSEQ multiplex PCR; TCRdb keeps only in-frame clonotypes and omits some of them. In the table there are 150,000 or so clones, around 87% of which are singletons. Investigators sorted PBMCs to obtain both CD4+ and CD8+ T cells. The CDR3 has 12 residues. V dropped 5 bases and J dropped 9; count of bases not matched to a gene: 4. CDR1 and CDR2 (germline): MNHEY, SMNVEV (reference sequence). The receptor's source is a human donor with alopecia areata. The source was CD8+ T cells sorted from blood, collected at week 0. This chain uses TRBV27 with TRBJ2-1, with 7 bases matching TRBD1. The CDR3 coding sequence is TGTGCCAGCAGTGAACAGGGGACTGAGCAGTTCTTC. As protein: CASSEQGTEQFF.